This entry lists 10 T cell receptor beta chains sequenced from one sample in a study of CD8 T cells in Susac syndrome. Reverse transcription of about 0.5 to 1 ug RNA used random hexamers. Each CDR3 protein is one row after TCRdb ran MiXCR on the immunoSEQ multiplex PCR reads. The sample lists approximately 150,000 distinct CDR3 sequences; about 90% were seen once. The source material was CD4+ T cells from PBMCs. These receptors all stem from a human donor in good health.

This sequence joins TRBV30 and TRBJ2-7; 9 nucleotides match TRBD2. This CDR3 has 14 residues. The germline CDR1 and CDR2 sequences are GTSNPN and SVGIG (reference sequence). J lost 5 bases, V lost 3 bases, and 8 bases had no gene match. The CDR3 here is CAWRQLAGGNEQYF. The CDR3 DNA sequence: TGTGCCTGGAGACAACTAGCGGGCGGCAACGAGCAGTACTTC. Combining the CDR3 with reference TRBV30 and TRBJ2-7 gives the whole variable domain SQTIHQWPATLVQPVGSPLSLECTVEGTSNPNLYWYRQAAGRGLQLLFYSVGIGQISSEVPQNLSASRPQDRQFILSSKKLLLSDSGFYLCAWRQLAGGNEQYFGPGTRLTVT.

The sample holds a few counts of this clonotype. This chain joins TRBV18 and TRBJ2-7; TRBD1 matches at 12 bases. The CDR3 extends over 16 amino acids. V lost 3 bases to trimming and J lost 3 bases; unmatched junction nucleotides: 6. The germline V gene has CDR1 KGHSH and CDR2 LQKENI. The CDR3 nucleotides read TGTGCCAGCTCACCTCCGGGACAGGGGGCAATCTACGAGCAGTACTTC. Protein product: CASSPPGQGAIYEQYF.

This clonotype was seen only once. The rearrangement joins TRBV2 to TRBJ1-1, with TRBD1 matching over 8 bases. With 8 bases clipped from V and 7 bases from J, the junction kept 9 bases outside the gene matches. Germline V gene sequence: CDR1 SNHLY, CDR2 FYNNEI. The CDR3 contains 13 residues. The CDR3 is CASGTGGYDEAFF. The CDR3 DNA is TGTGCCAGCGGTACAGGGGGGTATGATGAAGCTTTCTTT.

The gene calls are TRBV24-1 and TRBJ2-2, with 9 nucleotides matching TRBD1. The CDR3 runs 16 residues. The V segment lost 3 bases and the J segment 5 bases; nucleotides outside the gene matches: 6. Germline assignment: CDR1 KGHDR and CDR2 SFDVKD. Written as DNA, the CDR3 is TGTGCCACCAGTGATCCCCGACAGGGGGGGACCGGGGAGCTGTTTTTT. Its protein product is CATSDPRQGGTGELFF.

The CDR3 bases are TGCGCCAGCAGCCACCCGGGACTAGCCCTCTCCGAGCAGTTCTTC. Translated, it gives CASSHPGLALSEQFF. This chain uses TRBV5-1 with TRBJ2-1; 9 bases fit TRBD2. Per the germline V gene, CDR1 is SGHRS and CDR2 is YFSETQ. V lost 4 bases to trimming and J lost 10 bases; unmatched junction nucleotides: 12. This CDR3 has 15 residues.

V and J are TRBV5-4 and TRBJ2-3, with 13 bases aligning to TRBD2. V lost 4 bases to trimming and J lost 5 bases; unmatched junction nucleotides: 10. Germline V lookup: CDR1 SGHNT, CDR2 YYREEE (reference sequence). The CDR3 is 17 amino acids. CDR3 DNA: TGTGCCAGCAGCCAAGGAACTAGCGGGAGGGCAGAAGATACGCAGTATTTT. It yields the protein CASSQGTSGRAEDTQYF.

This chain links TRBV4-2 with TRBJ2-2, with D possibly being TRBD2 (5 bases). The CDR3 runs to 17 residues. V dropped 3 bases and J dropped 1 base, with 15 bases sitting between them. Germline loops: CDR1 LGHNA, CDR2 YNFKEQ. The CDR3 region has the DNA TGTGCCAGCAGCCATGAGGGTCCTCCGGTGAACACCGGGGAGCTGTTTTTT. It yields the protein CASSHEGPPVNTGELFF.

The CDR3 DNA sequence: TGTGCCAGCTCACCGACAGATACGCAGTATTTT. This encodes CASSPTDTQYF. The chain has TRBV18 and TRBJ2-3, with D hard to call. The germline gives CDR1 KGHSH, CDR2 LQKENI. The CDR3 runs to 11 residues. Trimming stripped 3 bases from V and 3 bases from J, with 1 base between.

Points on this clonotype: The junction does not match germline at one end; this may be a read error. The chain combines TRBV6-2 or TRBV6-3 with TRBJ2-5; D might be TRBD1 (6 bases). CDR3 length equals 13 residues. The V gene's germline CDR1 is MNHEY and CDR2 SVGEGT. Written as DNA, the CDR3 is TGTGCCAGCAGTTACTCGAAGCAGGGGACCCGGTACTTC. Its translation is CASSYSKQGTRYF.

This sequence joins TRBV5-1 and TRBJ2-5; 7 bases match TRBD1. The CDR3 sequence is 14 residues long. Trimming at V came to 5 bases and at J to 3 bases, leaving 7 bases not matched to a gene. Germline loops: CDR1 SGHRS, CDR2 YFSETQ. CDR3: CASSQQGSEETQYF. Written as DNA, the CDR3 is TGCGCCAGCAGTCAACAGGGGTCCGAAGAGACCCAGTACTTC.